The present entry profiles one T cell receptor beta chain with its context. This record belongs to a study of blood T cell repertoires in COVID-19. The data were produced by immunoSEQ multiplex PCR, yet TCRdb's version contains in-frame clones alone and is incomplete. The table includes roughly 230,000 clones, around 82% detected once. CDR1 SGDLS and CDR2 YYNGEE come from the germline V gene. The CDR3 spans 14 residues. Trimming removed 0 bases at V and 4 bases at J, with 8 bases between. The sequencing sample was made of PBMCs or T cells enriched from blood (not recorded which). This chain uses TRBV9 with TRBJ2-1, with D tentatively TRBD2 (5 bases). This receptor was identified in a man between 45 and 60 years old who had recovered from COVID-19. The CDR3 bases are TGTGCCAGCAGCGTAGACGAGCGGTACAATGAGCAGTTCTTC. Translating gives CASSVDERYNEQFF.